Listed here is a single T cell receptor (beta chain). Its antigen is not identified. This entry is derived from a study of T cells after yellow fever vaccination. One entry per CDR3 protein results from TCRdb running MiXCR on the 5' RACE reads. The repertoire has hundreds of thousands of distinct CDR3 sequences, 15% to 20% of them found once; the top ten carry about a sixth. This CDR3 comprises 13 residues. The ends were cut back, 1 base at V and 7 bases at J, with 8 bases in the middle. Study-wide results and caveats: Post-booster repertoires again held most primary-vaccination clones (about 96% CD4, 85% to 90% CD8). Although most clonotypes did not, a small share appeared in both CD4 and CD8 compartments. A secondary response was less intense yet reached its peak sooner, at day 5 versus 15.

The specimen comprised PBMCs, sampled before the yellow fever booster vaccination. The chain recombines TRBV12-3 or TRBV12-4 with TRBJ1-5; D not certain. This clonotype was obtained from a man aged 18 to 35 who received the YFV17D yellow fever vaccine. CDR3 DNA sequence: TGTGCCAGCAGTTTAGTGGGGTCCCAGCCCCAGCATTTT. Its protein product is CASSLVGSQPQHF.